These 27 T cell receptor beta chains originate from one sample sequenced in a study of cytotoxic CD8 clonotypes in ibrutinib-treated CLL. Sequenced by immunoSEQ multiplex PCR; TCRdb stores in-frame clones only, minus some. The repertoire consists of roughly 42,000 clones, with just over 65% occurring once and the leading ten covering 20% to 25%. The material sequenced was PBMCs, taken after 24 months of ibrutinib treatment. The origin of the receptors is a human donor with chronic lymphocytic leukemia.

CDR3 DNA sequence: TGTGCCAGCAGGCATCCGGGGACCCGATACCACGATGAGCAGTTCTTC. Its translation: CASRHPGTRYHDEQFF. The genes are TRBV28 and TRBJ2-1, with D possibly called TRBD1 or TRBD2 (5 bases each). CDR1 is MDHEN, CDR2 SYDVKM, per germline. The V gene lost 6 bases and the J gene lost 8 bases, with 23 bases spanning the gap. The CDR3 runs 16 residues.

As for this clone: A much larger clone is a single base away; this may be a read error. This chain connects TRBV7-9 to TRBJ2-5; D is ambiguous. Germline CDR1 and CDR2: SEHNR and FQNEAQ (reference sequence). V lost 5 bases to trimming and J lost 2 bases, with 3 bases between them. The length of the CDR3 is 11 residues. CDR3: CASSPQETQYF. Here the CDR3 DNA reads TGTGCCAGCAGCCCTCAAGAGACCCAGTACTTC.

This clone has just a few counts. CDR3: CATSRDPQANQPQHF. CDR3 DNA: TGTGCCACCAGCAGAGATCCCCAGGCCAATCAGCCCCAGCATTTT. V gene TRBV15 combines with J gene TRBJ1-5; D is undetermined. V was cut by 0 bases and J by 3 bases, with 9 bases left in between. The CDR3 length is 15 residues. The germline V gene encodes CDR1 LNHNV and CDR2 YYDKDF (reference sequence).

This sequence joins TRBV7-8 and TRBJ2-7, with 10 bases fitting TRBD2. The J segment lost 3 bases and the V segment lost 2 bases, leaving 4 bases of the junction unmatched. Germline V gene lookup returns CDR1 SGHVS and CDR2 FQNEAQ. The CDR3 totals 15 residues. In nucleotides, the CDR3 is TGTGCCAGCAGCTTATTAGCGGGAGGTAGCTACGAGCAGTACTTC. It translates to CASSLLAGGSYEQYF. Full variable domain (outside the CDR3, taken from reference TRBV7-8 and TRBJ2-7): GAGVSQSPRYKVAKRGQDVALRCDPISGHVSLFWYQQALGQGPEFLTYFQNEAQLDKSGLPSDRFFAERPEGSVSTLKIQRTQQEDSAVYLCASSLLAGGSYEQYFGPGTRLTVT.

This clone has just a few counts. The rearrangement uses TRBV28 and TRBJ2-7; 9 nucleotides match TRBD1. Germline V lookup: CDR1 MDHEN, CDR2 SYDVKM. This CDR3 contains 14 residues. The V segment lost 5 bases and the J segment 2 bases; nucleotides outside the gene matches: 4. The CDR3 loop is CASSPGTGTYEQYF. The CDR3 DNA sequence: TGTGCCAGCAGTCCCGGGACAGGGACCTACGAGCAGTACTTC.

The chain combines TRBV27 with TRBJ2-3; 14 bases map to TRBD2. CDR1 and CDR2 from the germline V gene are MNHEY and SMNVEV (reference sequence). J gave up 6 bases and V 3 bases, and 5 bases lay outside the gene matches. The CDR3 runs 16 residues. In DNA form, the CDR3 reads TGTGCCAGCAGTTTCAGGACTAGCGGGGGGATGGATACGCAGTATTTT. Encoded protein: CASSFRTSGGMDTQYF.

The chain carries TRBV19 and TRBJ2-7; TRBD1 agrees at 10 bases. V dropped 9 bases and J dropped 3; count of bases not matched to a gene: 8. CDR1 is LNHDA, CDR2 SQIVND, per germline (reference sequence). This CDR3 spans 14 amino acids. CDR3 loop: CASHHRDRGYEQYF. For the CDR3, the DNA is TGTGCCAGCCACCACCGGGACAGGGGCTACGAGCAGTACTTC.

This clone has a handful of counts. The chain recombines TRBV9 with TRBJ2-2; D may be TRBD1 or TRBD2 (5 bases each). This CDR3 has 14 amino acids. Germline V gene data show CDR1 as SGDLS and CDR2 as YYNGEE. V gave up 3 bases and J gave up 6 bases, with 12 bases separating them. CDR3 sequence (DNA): TGTGCCAGCAGCGAAAGGGACCGTCCCGGGGAGCTGTTTTTT. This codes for CASSERDRPGELFF.

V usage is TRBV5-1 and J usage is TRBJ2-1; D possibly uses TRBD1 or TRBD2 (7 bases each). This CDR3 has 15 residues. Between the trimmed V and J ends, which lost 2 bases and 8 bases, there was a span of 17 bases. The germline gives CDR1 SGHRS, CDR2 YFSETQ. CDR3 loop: CASSLGGGGTDEQFF. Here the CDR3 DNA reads TGCGCCAGCAGCTTAGGGGGCGGGGGCACGGATGAGCAGTTCTTC.

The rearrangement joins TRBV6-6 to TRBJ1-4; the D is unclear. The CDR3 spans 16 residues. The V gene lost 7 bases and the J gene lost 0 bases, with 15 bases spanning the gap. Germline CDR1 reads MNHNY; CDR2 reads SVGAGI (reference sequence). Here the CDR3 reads CASMTRAPATNEKLFF. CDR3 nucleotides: TGTGCCAGCATGACAAGGGCCCCCGCAACTAATGAAAAACTGTTTTTT.

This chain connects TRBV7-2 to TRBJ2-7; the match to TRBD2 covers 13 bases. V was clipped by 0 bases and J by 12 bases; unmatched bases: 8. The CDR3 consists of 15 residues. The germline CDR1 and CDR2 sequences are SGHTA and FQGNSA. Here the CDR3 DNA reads TGTGCCAGCAGCTTAGCCTCGGGACTAGCGGGACCCTGGTACTTC. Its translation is CASSLASGLAGPWYF.

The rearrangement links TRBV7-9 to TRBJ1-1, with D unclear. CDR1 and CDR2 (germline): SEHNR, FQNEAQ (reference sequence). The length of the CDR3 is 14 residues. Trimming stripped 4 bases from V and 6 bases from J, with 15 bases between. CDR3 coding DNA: TGTGCCAGCAGCTATAAGGGCCCAGAGGCTGAAGCTTTCTTT. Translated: CASSYKGPEAEAFF.

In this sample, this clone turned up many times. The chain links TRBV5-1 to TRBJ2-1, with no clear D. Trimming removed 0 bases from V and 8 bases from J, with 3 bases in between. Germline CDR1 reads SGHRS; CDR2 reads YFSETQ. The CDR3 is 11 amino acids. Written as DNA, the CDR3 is TGCGCCAGCAGCTTGGGCTATGAGCAGTTCTTC. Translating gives CASSLGYEQFF.

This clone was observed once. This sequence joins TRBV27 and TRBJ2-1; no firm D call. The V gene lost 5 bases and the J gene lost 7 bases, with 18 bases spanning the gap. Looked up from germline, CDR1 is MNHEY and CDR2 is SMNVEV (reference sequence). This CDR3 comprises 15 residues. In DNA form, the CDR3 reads TGTGCCAGCAGTCGGCTGATGACCTCCCGGAATGAGCAGTTCTTC. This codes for CASSRLMTSRNEQFF.

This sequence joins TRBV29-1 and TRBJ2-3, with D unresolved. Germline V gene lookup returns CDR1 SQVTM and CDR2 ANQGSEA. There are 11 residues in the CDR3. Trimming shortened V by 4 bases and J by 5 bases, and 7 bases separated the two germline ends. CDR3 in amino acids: CSVAPKDTQYF. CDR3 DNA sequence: TGCAGCGTTGCCCCAAAAGATACGCAGTATTTT.

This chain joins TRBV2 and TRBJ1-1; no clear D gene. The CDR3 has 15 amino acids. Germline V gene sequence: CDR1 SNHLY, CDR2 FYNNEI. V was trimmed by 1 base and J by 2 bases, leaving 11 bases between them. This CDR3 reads CASSEDSRGNTEAFF. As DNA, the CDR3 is TGTGCCAGCAGTGAAGATTCCAGAGGAAACACTGAAGCTTTCTTT. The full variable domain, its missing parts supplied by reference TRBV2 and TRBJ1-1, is EPEVTQTPSHQVTQMGQEVILRCVPISNHLYFYWYRQILGQKVEFLVSFYNNEISEKSEIFDDQFSVERPDGSNFTLKIRSTKLEDSAMYFCASSEDSRGNTEAFFGQGTRLTVV.

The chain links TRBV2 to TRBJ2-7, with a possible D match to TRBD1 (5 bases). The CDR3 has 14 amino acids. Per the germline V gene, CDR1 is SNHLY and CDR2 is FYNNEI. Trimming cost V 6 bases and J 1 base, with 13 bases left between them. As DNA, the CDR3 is TGTGCCAGCAGGAGACAGCAACTGTCCTACGAGCAGTACTTC. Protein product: CASRRQQLSYEQYF.

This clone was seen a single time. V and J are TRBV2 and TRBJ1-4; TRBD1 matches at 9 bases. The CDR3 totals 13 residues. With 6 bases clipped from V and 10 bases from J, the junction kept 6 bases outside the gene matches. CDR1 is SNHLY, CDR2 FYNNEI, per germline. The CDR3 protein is CASSRDREGKLFF. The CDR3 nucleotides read TGTGCCAGCAGCCGGGACAGGGAGGGAAAACTGTTTTTT.

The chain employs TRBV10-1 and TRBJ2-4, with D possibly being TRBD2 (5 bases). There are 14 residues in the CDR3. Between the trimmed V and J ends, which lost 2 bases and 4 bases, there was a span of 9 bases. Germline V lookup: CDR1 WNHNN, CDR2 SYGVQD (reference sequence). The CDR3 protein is CASSEEGLKNIQYF. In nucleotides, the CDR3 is TGCGCCAGCAGTGAGGAGGGCCTAAAAAACATTCAGTACTTC.

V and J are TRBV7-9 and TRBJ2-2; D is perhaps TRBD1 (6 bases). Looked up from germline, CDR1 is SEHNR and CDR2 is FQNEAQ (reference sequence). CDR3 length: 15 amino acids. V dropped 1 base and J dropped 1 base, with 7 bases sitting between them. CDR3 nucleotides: TGTGCCAGCAGCTTAGTACAGGGGAACACCGGGGAGCTGTTTTTT. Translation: CASSLVQGNTGELFF.

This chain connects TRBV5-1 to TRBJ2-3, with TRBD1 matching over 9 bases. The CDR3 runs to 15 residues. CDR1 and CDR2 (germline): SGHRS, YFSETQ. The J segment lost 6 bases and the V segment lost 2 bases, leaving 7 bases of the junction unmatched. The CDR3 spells CASSFAGQGHDTQYF. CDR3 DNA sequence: TGCGCCAGCAGCTTCGCGGGACAGGGTCACGATACGCAGTATTTT.

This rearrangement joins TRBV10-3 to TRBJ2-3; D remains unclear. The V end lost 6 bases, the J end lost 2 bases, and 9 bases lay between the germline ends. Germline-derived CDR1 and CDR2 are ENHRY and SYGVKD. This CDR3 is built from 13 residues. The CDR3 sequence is CAISPASTDTQYF. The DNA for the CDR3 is TGTGCCATCAGCCCCGCGTCCACAGATACGCAGTATTTT.

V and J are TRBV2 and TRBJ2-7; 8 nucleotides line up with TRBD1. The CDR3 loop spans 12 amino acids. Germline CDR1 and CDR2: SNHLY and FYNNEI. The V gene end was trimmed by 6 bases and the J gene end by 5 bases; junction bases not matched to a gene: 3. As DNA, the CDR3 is TGTGCCAGCAGAGACAGGGGCCACGAGCAGTACTTC. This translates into CASRDRGHEQYF.

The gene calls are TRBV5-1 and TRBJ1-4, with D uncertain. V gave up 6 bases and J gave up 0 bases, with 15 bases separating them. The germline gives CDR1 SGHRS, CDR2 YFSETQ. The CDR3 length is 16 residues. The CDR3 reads CASNTGGRATNEKLFF. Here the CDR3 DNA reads TGCGCCAGCAACACCGGAGGGAGGGCAACTAATGAAAAACTGTTTTTT.

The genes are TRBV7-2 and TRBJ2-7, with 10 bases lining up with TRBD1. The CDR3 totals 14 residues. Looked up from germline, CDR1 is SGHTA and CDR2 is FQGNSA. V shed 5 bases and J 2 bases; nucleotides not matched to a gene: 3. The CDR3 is CASSTGQGAYEQYF. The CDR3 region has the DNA TGTGCCAGCAGCACCGGACAGGGGGCCTACGAGCAGTACTTC. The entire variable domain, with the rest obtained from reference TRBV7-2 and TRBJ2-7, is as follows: GAGVSQSPSNKVTEKGKDVELRCDPISGHTALYWYRQSLGQGLEFLIYFQGNSAPDKSGLPSDRFSAERTGGSVSTLTIQRTQQEDSAVYLCASSTGQGAYEQYFGPGTRLTVT.

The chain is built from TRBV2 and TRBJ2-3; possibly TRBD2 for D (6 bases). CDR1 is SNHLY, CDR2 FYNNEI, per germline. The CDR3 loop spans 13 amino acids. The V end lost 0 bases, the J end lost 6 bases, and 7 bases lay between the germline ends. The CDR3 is CASSEAAGDTQYF. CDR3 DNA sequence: TGTGCCAGCAGTGAAGCGGCGGGGGATACGCAGTATTTT. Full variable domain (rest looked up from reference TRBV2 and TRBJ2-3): EPEVTQTPSHQVTQMGQEVILRCVPISNHLYFYWYRQILGQKVEFLVSFYNNEISEKSEIFDDQFSVERPDGSNFTLKIRSTKLEDSAMYFCASSEAAGDTQYFGPGTRLTVL.

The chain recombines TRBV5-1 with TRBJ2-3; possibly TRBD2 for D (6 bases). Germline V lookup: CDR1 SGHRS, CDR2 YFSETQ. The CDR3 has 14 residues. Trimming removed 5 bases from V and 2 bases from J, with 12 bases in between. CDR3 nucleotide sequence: TGCGCCAGCAGTCACGGACTAATCACAGATACGCAGTATTTT. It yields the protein CASSHGLITDTQYF. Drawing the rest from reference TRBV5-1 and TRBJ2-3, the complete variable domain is KAGVTQTPRYLIKTRGQQVTLSCSPISGHRSVSWYQQTPGQGLQFLFEYFSETQRNKGNFPGRFSGRQFSNSRSEMNVSTLELGDSALYLCASSHGLITDTQYFGPGTRLTVL.